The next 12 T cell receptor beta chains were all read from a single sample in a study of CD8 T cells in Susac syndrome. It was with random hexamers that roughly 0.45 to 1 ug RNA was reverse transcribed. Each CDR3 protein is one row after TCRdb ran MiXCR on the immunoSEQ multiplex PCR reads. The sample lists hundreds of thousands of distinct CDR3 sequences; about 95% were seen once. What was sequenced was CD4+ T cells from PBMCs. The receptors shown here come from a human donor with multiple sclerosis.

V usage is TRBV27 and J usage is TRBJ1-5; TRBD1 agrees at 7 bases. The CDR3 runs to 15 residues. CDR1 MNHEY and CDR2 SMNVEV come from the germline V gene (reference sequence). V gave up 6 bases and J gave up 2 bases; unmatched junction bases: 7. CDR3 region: CASRFRGSGNQPQHF. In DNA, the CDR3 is TGTGCCAGCAGGTTCAGGGGGTCCGGCAATCAGCCCCAGCATTTT.

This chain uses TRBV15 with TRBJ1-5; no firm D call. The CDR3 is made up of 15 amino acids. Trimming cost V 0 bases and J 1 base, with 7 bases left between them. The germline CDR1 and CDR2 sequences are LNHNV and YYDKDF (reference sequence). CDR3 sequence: CATSRDGVSNQPQHF. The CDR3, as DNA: TGTGCCACCAGCAGAGATGGAGTGAGCAATCAGCCCCAGCATTTT.

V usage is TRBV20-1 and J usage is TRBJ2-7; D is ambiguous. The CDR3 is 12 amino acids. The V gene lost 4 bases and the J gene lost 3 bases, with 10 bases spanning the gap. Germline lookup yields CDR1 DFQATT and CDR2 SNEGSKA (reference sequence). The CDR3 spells CSATPRGYEQYF. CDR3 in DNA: TGCAGTGCTACTCCGAGAGGCTACGAGCAGTACTTC.

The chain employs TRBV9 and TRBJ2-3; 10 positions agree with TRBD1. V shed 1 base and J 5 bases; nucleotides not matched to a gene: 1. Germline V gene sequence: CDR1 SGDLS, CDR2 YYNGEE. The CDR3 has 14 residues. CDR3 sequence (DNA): TGTGCCAGCAGCGTACGGACAGGGGGAGATACGCAGTATTTT. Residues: CASSVRTGGDTQYF.

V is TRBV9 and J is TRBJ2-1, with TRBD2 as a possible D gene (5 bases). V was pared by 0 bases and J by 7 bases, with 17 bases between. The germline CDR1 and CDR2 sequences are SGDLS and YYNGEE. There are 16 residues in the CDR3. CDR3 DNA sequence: TGTGCCAGCAGCGTAGCAGGACCCAAAAGAGGGAATGAGCAGTTCTTC. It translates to CASSVAGPKRGNEQFF.

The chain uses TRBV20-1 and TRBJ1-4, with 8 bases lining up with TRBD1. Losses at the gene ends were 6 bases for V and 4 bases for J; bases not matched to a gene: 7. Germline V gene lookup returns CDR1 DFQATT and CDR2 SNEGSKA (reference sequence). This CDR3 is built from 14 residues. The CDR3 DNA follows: TGCAGTGCGCGCAGGGGGCAAAGTAATGAAAAACTGTTTTTT. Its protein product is CSARRGQSNEKLFF.

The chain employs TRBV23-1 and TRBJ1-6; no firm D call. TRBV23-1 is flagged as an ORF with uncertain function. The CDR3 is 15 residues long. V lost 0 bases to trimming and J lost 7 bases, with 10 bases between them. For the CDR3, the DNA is TGCGCCAGCAGTCAATCGGGGTCGGAAAATTCACCCCTCCACTTT. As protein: CASSQSGSENSPLHF.

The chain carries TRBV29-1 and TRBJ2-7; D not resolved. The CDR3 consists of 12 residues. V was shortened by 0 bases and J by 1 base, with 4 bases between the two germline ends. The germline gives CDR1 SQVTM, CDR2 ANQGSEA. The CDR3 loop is CSVEDGSYEQYF. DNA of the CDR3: TGCAGCGTTGAAGATGGTTCCTACGAGCAGTACTTC.

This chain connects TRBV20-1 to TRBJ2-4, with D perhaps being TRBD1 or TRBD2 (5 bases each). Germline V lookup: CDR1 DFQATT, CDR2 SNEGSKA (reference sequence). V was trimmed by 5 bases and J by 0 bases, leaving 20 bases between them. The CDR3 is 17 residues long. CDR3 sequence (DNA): TGCAGTGCTGGGAGAGAGGCCGCAGGGTTAGCCAAAAACATTCAGTACTTC. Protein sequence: CSAGREAAGLAKNIQYF.

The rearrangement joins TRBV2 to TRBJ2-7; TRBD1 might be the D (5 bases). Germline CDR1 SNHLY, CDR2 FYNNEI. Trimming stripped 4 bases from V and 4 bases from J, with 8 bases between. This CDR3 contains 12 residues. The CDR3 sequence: CASSATAYEQYF. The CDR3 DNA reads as TGTGCCAGCAGTGCGACAGCTTACGAGCAGTACTTC. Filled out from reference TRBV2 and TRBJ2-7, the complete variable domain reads EPEVTQTPSHQVTQMGQEVILRCVPISNHLYFYWYRQILGQKVEFLVSFYNNEISEKSEIFDDQFSVERPDGSNFTLKIRSTKLEDSAMYFCASSATAYEQYFGPGTRLTVT.

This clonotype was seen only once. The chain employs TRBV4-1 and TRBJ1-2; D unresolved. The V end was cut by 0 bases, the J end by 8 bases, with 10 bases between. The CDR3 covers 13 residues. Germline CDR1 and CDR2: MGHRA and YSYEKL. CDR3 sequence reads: CASSQDPAGGYTF. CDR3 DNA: TGCGCCAGCAGCCAAGACCCAGCTGGAGGCTACACCTTC.

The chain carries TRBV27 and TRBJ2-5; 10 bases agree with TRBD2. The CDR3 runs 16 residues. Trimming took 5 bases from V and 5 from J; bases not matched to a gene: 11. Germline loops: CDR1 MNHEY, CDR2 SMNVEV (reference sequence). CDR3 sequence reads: CASSHLAGARTETQYF. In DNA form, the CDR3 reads TGTGCCAGCAGTCATCTAGCGGGAGCACGTACGGAGACCCAGTACTTC.